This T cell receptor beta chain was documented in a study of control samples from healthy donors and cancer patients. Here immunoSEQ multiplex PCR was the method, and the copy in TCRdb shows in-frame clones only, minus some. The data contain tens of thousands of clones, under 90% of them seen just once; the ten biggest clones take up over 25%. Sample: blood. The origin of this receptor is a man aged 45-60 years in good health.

This CDR3 is CASGPGQGVGTGELFF. For the CDR3, the DNA is TGCGCCAGCGGACCCGGCCAGGGCGTAGGCACCGGGGAGCTGTTTTTT. The chain couples TRBV4-3 to TRBJ2-2; TRBD1 might be the D (5 bases). The V end lost 8 bases, the J end lost 4 bases, and 20 bases lay between the germline ends. The CDR3 loop spans 16 amino acids. CDR1 and CDR2 (germline): LGHNA, YSLEER.